The text below deals with one T cell receptor beta chain. Its antigen is as yet unknown. The data were taken from a study of PD-L1 blockade in urothelial cancer. TCRdb keeps only in-frame clones here, not all; method: immunoSEQ multiplex PCR. The sample holds 40,000 or so clones, more than 75% seen once. General observations from the study: Below-median pretreatment blood TCR clonality was associated with improved progression-free and overall survival.

A total of 1 to 8 samples per patient were collected pretreatment and on-treatment. V dropped 1 base and J dropped 8 bases, with 8 bases sitting between them. The CDR3 covers 13 residues. CDR1 is SGHVS and CDR2 is FQNEAQ in the germline V gene. Sequenced material: PBMCs, taken around atezolizumab (anti-PD-L1) treatment. This TCR came from a man between 65 and 85 years old with urothelial cancer. V gene TRBV7-8 combines with J gene TRBJ1-4; D remains unclear. The chain's CDR3 is CASSLGAREKLFF. For the CDR3, the DNA is TGTGCCAGCAGCTTAGGGGCGCGAGAAAAACTGTTTTTT.